The clone carrying this T cell receptor (beta chain) was seen once. Its antigen is unidentified. With 2 bases removed from V and 2 bases from J, the gap between germline ends came to 16 bases. CDR3 size: 16 residues. Germline CDR1 reads SNHLY; CDR2 reads FYNNEI. Method: immunoSEQ multiplex PCR; TCRdb's copy keeps in-frame clones and lacks some. The sample gives 70,000 or so clones, approximately 90% of which show up once; approximately 2.1% is in the top ten. This specimen comes from a study of lymphopenia after photon versus proton radiotherapy. Study-wide results and caveats: Oligoclonal CD8+ Temra expansion after nadir drove photon patients' diversity drop. Under photons, naive T cells and diversity fell while effector/memory populations rose.

V usage is TRBV2 and J usage is TRBJ2-7, with D unclear. This specimen consisted of peripheral blood, obtained from a patient treated with photon-based radiotherapy. This TCR came from a woman in her thirties or forties with cholangiocarcinoma. The CDR3 coding sequence is TGTGCCAGCAGTGAAACCTCCGGTACAGCCGCCTACGAGCAGTACTTC. Translation: CASSETSGTAAYEQYF.